This TCR beta chain was sequenced for a study of cytomegalovirus exposure and HLA in healthy donors. The table came from immunoSEQ multiplex PCR; TCRdb's copy has only in-frame clones and leaves some out. The sample shows 240,000 or so clones, approximately 83% of them seen only once. The study's findings and limits: Subsequent analysis of the roughly 120 validation repertoires found a tendency for first-cohort TCR clusters to co-occur. Rarity held for most TCR sequences, but there were some public TCRs that occurred in many donors. Researchers catalogued about 160 TCR beta chains as cytomegalovirus-associated.

This clone is a singleton in its sample. The antigen is not known. The V gene's germline CDR1 is SGHRS and CDR2 YFSETQ. With 0 bases clipped from V and 5 bases from J, the junction kept 5 bases outside the gene matches. This CDR3 spans 14 amino acids. What was sequenced was PBMCs. The receptor's source is a woman under 40 in good health and CMV-seropositive. The V gene is TRBV5-1, the J gene TRBJ2-7, with TRBD2 identical over 7 bases. The CDR3 DNA follows: TGCGCCAGCAGCTTGGTAGGGACTACGGACGAGCAGTACTTC. Its translation is CASSLVGTTDEQYF.